This T cell receptor beta chain originates from a study of blood T cell repertoires in COVID-19. Study information: The cDNA or gDNA used as material had been derived from T cells, B-cell-depleted T cells, or PBMCs.

The CDR3 runs to 16 residues. Germline V lookup: CDR1 LNHDA, CDR2 SQIVND (reference sequence). The V and J ends lost 4 bases and 0 bases, in that order; junction bases with no gene match: 3. The table came from immunoSEQ multiplex PCR; TCRdb's copy has only in-frame clones and leaves some out. The sample has hundreds of thousands of clones, around 80% seen once. This clone was counted at least ten times. The sample has other DNA sequences that encode this CDR3 too. Specimen: peripheral blood. The receptor was derived from a man aged 25-45 years with active or convalescent COVID-19. The chain has TRBV19 and TRBJ2-6; 7 bases fit TRBD1. The CDR3 DNA follows: TGTGCCAGTAGTAGGGCAGGGGGCTCTGGGGCCAACGTCCTGACTTTC. As protein: CASSRAGGSGANVLTF.